What follows are 22 T cell receptor beta chains derived from one specimen sequenced in a study of T cell changes during pregnancy in multiple sclerosis. Sequencing used immunoSEQ multiplex PCR; TCRdb keeps in-frame clones, though not all of them. This table has approximately 37,000 clones, over 75% appearing once. The starting material was CD8+ T cells from peripheral blood mononuclear cells, obtained in the first trimester of pregnancy. The receptors come from a female donor with multiple sclerosis, enrolled in a pregnancy study.

V usage is TRBV2 and J usage is TRBJ2-5; the D gene is possibly TRBD2 (6 bases). Per germline, CDR1 SNHLY and CDR2 FYNNEI. V shed 6 bases and J shed 4 bases, with 6 bases lying between them. This CDR3 is built from 11 residues. CDR3 nucleotide sequence: TGTGCCAGCAGGGGGGGAGAGACCCAGTACTTC. Its translation: CASRGGETQYF. The whole variable domain, filled in from reference TRBV2 and TRBJ2-5, reads EPEVTQTPSHQVTQMGQEVILRCVPISNHLYFYWYRQILGQKVEFLVSFYNNEISEKSEIFDDQFSVERPDGSNFTLKIRSTKLEDSAMYFCASRGGETQYFGPGTRLLVL.

This chain connects TRBV11-2 to TRBJ2-5, with 8 bases aligning to TRBD2. Germline V gene sequence: CDR1 SGHAT, CDR2 FQNNGV. The CDR3 sequence is 15 residues long. V was clipped by 5 bases and J by 5 bases; unmatched bases: 10. CDR3 region: CASSPLHASGETQYF. CDR3 in DNA: TGTGCCAGCAGCCCCCTCCATGCTAGCGGGGAGACCCAGTACTTC.

The V gene is TRBV6-5, the J gene TRBJ1-2; TRBD1 matches 11 bases. Per germline, CDR1 MNHEY and CDR2 SVGAGI. J lost 5 bases, V lost 3 bases, and 2 bases had no gene match. This CDR3 spans 14 amino acids. The CDR3: CASSYGQGAYGYTF. The CDR3 bases are TGTGCCAGCAGTTATGGACAGGGGGCATATGGCTACACCTTC.

This clone was seen just once. The chain has TRBV14 and TRBJ1-2; D gene ambiguous. The germline gives CDR1 SGHDN, CDR2 FVKESK. This CDR3 spans 15 amino acids. The V gene lost 3 bases and the J gene lost 6 bases, with 17 bases spanning the gap. This CDR3 reads CASSQRVLGFDGYTF. CDR3 sequence (DNA): TGTGCCAGCAGCCAGAGGGTACTGGGCTTCGATGGCTACACCTTC.

The V gene is TRBV9, the J gene TRBJ1-5, with D tentatively TRBD1 (5 bases). Germline CDR1 is SGDLS and CDR2 is YYNGEE. Deletions cut 4 bases from V and 3 bases from J, with 14 bases between. There are 15 residues in the CDR3. The CDR3 DNA follows: TGTGCCAGCAGCCCCCCTGGGGCAAACAATCAGCCCCAGCATTTT. Protein product: CASSPPGANNQPQHF.

V gene TRBV29-1 combines with J gene TRBJ1-2; TRBD1 matches at 10 bases. J gave up 7 bases and V 5 bases, and 7 bases lay outside the gene matches. The CDR3 is made up of 13 amino acids. Germline CDR1 is SQVTM and CDR2 is ANQGSEA. The CDR3: CSVQPGTGVGYTF. The CDR3 nucleotides read TGCAGCGTTCAACCCGGGACAGGGGTTGGCTACACCTTC.

The chain joins TRBV18 to TRBJ2-1; possibly TRBD1 for D (6 bases). The germline V gene has CDR1 KGHSH and CDR2 LQKENI. The germline V and J ends were trimmed by 3 bases and 6 bases, with 12 bases remaining between them. The CDR3 runs to 14 residues. CDR3 loop: CASSPTGPPNEQFF. CDR3 DNA: TGTGCCAGCTCACCGACAGGCCCCCCCAATGAGCAGTTCTTC. Full variable domain (remainder filled in from reference TRBV18 and TRBJ2-1): NAGVMQNPRHLVRRRGQEARLRCSPMKGHSHVYWYRQLPEEGLKFMVYLQKENIIDESGMPKERFSAEFPKEGPSILRIQQVVRGDSAAYFCASSPTGPPNEQFFGPGTRLTVL.

The V and J genes are TRBV7-9 and TRBJ2-7; a possible D gene is TRBD1 (7 bases). V was shortened by 3 bases and J by 2 bases, with 11 bases between the two germline ends. The CDR3 totals 14 residues. The germline gives CDR1 SEHNR, CDR2 FQNEAQ (reference sequence). The CDR3 loop reads CASSLGGQTYEQYF. The CDR3, as DNA: TGTGCCAGCAGCTTGGGGGGACAGACCTACGAGCAGTACTTC.

This clone is deemed medium-sized. The J gene is TRBJ1-2, the V gene TRBV9; possible D gene TRBD1, 6 bases. CDR1 and CDR2 from the germline V gene are SGDLS and YYNGEE. The CDR3 runs to 15 residues. V gave up 0 bases and J gave up 3 bases, with 12 bases separating them. The CDR3 protein is CASSVEGYRDYGYTF. The CDR3 nucleotides are TGTGCCAGCAGCGTAGAGGGGTACAGGGACTATGGCTACACCTTC.

Only one count was recorded for this clone. This chain connects TRBV4-3 to TRBJ1-1; perhaps TRBD1 as D (5 bases). The CDR3 sequence is 13 residues long. Germline V gives CDR1 LGHNA, CDR2 YSLEER. The V end lost 1 base, the J end lost 9 bases, and 12 bases lay between the germline ends. The CDR3 DNA sequence: TGCGCCAGCAGCCAAGGGGCGGGGACCCAAGCTTTCTTT. Amino acid sequence: CASSQGAGTQAFF.

CDR3 coding DNA: TGTGCCAGCAGCGGGGGGGCGAGCACAGATACGCAGTATTTT. It is translated as CASSGGASTDTQYF. The chain employs TRBV10-3 and TRBJ2-3; 10 bases line up with TRBD2. CDR1 is ENHRY and CDR2 is SYGVKD in the germline V gene. V was clipped by 10 bases and J by 0 bases; unmatched bases: 4. The CDR3 extends over 14 amino acids.

This chain joins TRBV5-5 and TRBJ1-5; no definite D call. In germline, CDR1 is SGHKS, CDR2 YYEKEE (reference sequence). This CDR3 contains 13 residues. V lost 3 bases, J lost 4 bases, and 8 bases lay in between. The CDR3 region has the DNA TGTGCCAGCAGCTCCGACTGGAATCAGCCCCAGCATTTT. This sequence encodes CASSSDWNQPQHF.

The chain combines TRBV10-3 with TRBJ2-1, with 9 positions matching TRBD2. CDR1 ENHRY and CDR2 SYGVKD come from the germline V gene. The CDR3 totals 17 residues. The trim removed 2 bases at V and 7 bases at J, leaving 12 bases unmatched. The chain's CDR3 is CAISERLLSGGINEQFF. In DNA form, the CDR3 reads TGTGCCATCAGTGAGAGGCTACTGAGCGGGGGGATAAATGAGCAGTTCTTC.

The chain uses TRBV7-2 and TRBJ1-5; 10 nucleotides line up with TRBD1. This CDR3 has 14 residues. The ends lost 5 bases at V and 7 bases at J; junction bases unmatched: 5. Germline V lookup: CDR1 SGHTA, CDR2 FQGNSA. Here the CDR3 DNA reads TGTGCCAGCAGCGCGACAGGGGGCGGACAGCCCCAGCATTTT. This sequence encodes CASSATGGGQPQHF. Full variable domain (missing parts from reference TRBV7-2 and TRBJ1-5): GAGVSQSPSNKVTEKGKDVELRCDPISGHTALYWYRQSLGQGLEFLIYFQGNSAPDKSGLPSDRFSAERTGGSVSTLTIQRTQQEDSAVYLCASSATGGGQPQHFGDGTRLSIL.

The gene calls are TRBV27 and TRBJ2-5, with D perhaps matching TRBD2 (7 bases). The CDR3 runs 16 residues. The V and J ends lost 5 bases and 4 bases respectively, with 20 bases between them. Germline V gene sequence: CDR1 MNHEY, CDR2 SMNVEV (reference sequence). The CDR3 region has the DNA TGTGCCAGCAGTCCCCTTGAGGGGGGGCTTGGAGAGACCCAGTACTTC. It specifies CASSPLEGGLGETQYF.

This clone was detected only once. The J gene is TRBJ2-1, the V gene TRBV7-6, with 12 bases lining up with TRBD1. Germline loops: CDR1 SGHVS, CDR2 FNYEAQ. V trimming: 1 base; J trimming: 9 bases; junction bases outside the gene matches: 4. The CDR3 spans 15 residues. This CDR3 is CASSLGGTGGGEQFF. The CDR3 DNA is TGTGCCAGCAGCTTAGGAGGGACAGGGGGCGGTGAGCAGTTCTTC.

The J gene is TRBJ2-7, the V gene TRBV2, with TRBD1 as a possible D gene (6 bases). The CDR3 covers 13 residues. The V gene's germline CDR1 is SNHLY and CDR2 FYNNEI. Trimming pared 6 bases from V and 0 bases from J, leaving 9 bases between. The DNA of the CDR3 is TGTGCCAGCAGGACAGGACACTCCTACGAGCAGTACTTC. Its protein is CASRTGHSYEQYF.

The count of this clone is one. The chain uses TRBV7-3 and TRBJ2-2, with 7 bases aligning to TRBD1. Per the germline V gene, CDR1 is SGHTA and CDR2 is FQGTGA. Trimming cost V 4 bases and J 5 bases; bases outside gene matches: 10. The CDR3 length is 16 residues. The CDR3 sequence is CASSSPGTVFTGELFF. The CDR3 nucleotides read TGTGCCAGCAGCTCGCCCGGGACAGTATTTACCGGGGAGCTGTTTTTT.

This clone was found a few times. The CDR3 DNA reads as TGTGCCAGCAGTGAAGCGACTGACCGAGGGGGCCCTCAGCCCCAGCATTTT. The encoded protein is CASSEATDRGGPQPQHF. The chain uses TRBV2 and TRBJ1-5; 7 bases align to TRBD1. CDR1 and CDR2 from the germline V gene are SNHLY and FYNNEI. After removal of 0 bases from V and 6 bases from J, the junction contained 11 bases not matched to a gene. This CDR3 is 17 amino acids long.

This rearrangement joins TRBV7-9 to TRBJ2-7, with a tentative D call TRBD2 (6 bases). Trimming left V 6 bases short and J 0 bases short, with 12 bases between. Germline V CDR1 and CDR2: SEHNR, FQNEAQ (reference sequence). CDR3 length: 14 residues. The CDR3 DNA follows: TGTGCCAGCAGGGATGGAGGGGCCTCCTACGAGCAGTACTTC. Translated: CASRDGGASYEQYF.

The J gene is TRBJ1-1, the V gene TRBV18, with unresolved D. CDR3 length: 15 residues. Germline lookup yields CDR1 KGHSH and CDR2 LQKENI. V gave up 3 bases and J gave up 5 bases, with 16 bases separating them. The CDR3, as DNA: TGTGCCAGCTCACCCCTGGTCGGGGTAACAACTGAAGCTTTCTTT. It codes for CASSPLVGVTTEAFF.

The genes are TRBV14 and TRBJ1-1, with D possibly matching TRBD1 (5 bases). Per germline, CDR1 SGHDN and CDR2 FVKESK. V was shortened by 0 bases and J by 10 bases, with 15 bases between the two germline ends. The CDR3 sequence is 14 residues long. This chain's CDR3 is CASSQDKGPSGAFF. The DNA for the CDR3 is TGTGCCAGCAGCCAAGATAAGGGGCCTTCAGGAGCTTTCTTT.